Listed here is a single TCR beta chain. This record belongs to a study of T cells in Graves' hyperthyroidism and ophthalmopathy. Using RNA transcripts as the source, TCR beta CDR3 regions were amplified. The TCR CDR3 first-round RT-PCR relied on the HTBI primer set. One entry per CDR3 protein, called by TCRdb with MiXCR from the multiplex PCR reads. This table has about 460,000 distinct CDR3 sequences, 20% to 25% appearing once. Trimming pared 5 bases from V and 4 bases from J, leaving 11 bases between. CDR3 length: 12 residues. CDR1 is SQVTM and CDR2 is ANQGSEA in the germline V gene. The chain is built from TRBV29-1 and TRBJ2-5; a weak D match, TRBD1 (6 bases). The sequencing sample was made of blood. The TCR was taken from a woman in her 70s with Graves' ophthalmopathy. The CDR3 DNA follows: TGCAGCGTTATTCAGGGGTTAGAGACCCAGTACTTC. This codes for CSVIQGLETQYF. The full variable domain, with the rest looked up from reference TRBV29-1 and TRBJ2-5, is SAVISQKPSRDICQRGTSLTIQCQVDSQVTMMFWYRQQPGQSLTLIATANQGSEATYESGFVIDKFPISRPNLTFSTLTVSNMSPEDSSIYLCSVIQGLETQYFGPGTRLLVL.